Reported below is one T cell receptor beta chain. J lost 2 bases, V lost 0 bases, and 2 bases had no gene match. Germline V gene sequence: CDR1 SGHRS, CDR2 YFSETQ. The CDR3 runs 14 residues. The sample originates from a study of cytomegalovirus exposure and HLA in healthy donors. The PCR used 60 Vbeta and 13 Jbeta primers. Generated by immunoSEQ multiplex PCR, the TCRdb table keeps only in-frame clones and is missing some. The sample has about 130,000 clones, approximately 68% seen once. Material for sequencing was PBMCs. The chain is built from TRBV5-1 and TRBJ2-7; 7 nucleotides agree with TRBD1. The TCR was taken from a man aged 25-45 years in good health and CMV-seropositive. The CDR3 loop is CASSLAGTAYEQYF. CDR3 nucleotide sequence: TGCGCCAGCAGCTTGGCCGGGACAGCCTACGAGCAGTACTTC.